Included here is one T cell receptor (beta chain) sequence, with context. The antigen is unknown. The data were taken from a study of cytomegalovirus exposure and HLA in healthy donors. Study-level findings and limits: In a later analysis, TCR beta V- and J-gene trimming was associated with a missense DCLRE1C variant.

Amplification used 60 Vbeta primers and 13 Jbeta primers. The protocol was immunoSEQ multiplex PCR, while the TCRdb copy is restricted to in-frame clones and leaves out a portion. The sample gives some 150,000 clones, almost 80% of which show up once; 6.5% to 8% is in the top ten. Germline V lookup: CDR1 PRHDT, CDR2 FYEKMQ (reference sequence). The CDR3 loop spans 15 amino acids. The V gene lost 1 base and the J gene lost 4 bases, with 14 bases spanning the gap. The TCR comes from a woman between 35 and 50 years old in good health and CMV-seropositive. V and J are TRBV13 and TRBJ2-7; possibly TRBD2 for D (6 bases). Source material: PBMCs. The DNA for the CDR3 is TGTGCCAGCAGCTTAGACCGGGGGAGACCTTACGAGCAGTACTTC. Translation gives CASSLDRGRPYEQYF. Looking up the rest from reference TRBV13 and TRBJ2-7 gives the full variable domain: AAGVIQSPRHLIKEKRETATLKCYPIPRHDTVYWYQQGPGQDPQFLISFYEKMQSDKGSIPDRFSAQQFSDYHSELNMSSLELGDSALYFCASSLDRGRPYEQYFGPGTRLTVT.